The 16 T cell receptor beta chains presented below share a single source sample, sequenced in a study of beta chain features in type 1 diabetes. Expressed TCRB transcripts were sequenced after all isolated RNA was converted to cDNA. TCRdb's copy holds only in-frame clones and misses some; the assay was immunoSEQ multiplex PCR. Of over 120,000 clones listed, 10% were seen once; the top ten hold 1.3%. The sequencing input was naive CD4+ T cells from blood. The receptors shown here come from a man aged 18 to 35 in good health.

A few counts support this clone. This chain connects TRBV6-1 to TRBJ2-7; TRBD1 matches 7 bases. Germline trimming cut 6 bases from V and 7 bases from J; bases unmatched to any gene: 9. Germline V lookup: CDR1 MNHNS, CDR2 SASEGT. The CDR3 runs 13 residues. CDR3 amino acids: CASSGDSKYEQYF. The CDR3 region has the DNA TGTGCCAGCAGCGGGGACAGCAAATATGAGCAGTACTTC.

The genes are TRBV19 and TRBJ2-2; no reliable D call. Trimming removed 6 bases from V and 8 bases from J, with 13 bases in between. Germline V lookup: CDR1 LNHDA, CDR2 SQIVND (reference sequence). The CDR3 loop spans 13 amino acids. This CDR3 is CASSRSSTGELFF. DNA for the CDR3: TGTGCCAGTAGCAGAAGTTCCACGGGGGAGCTGTTTTTT.

The V gene is TRBV28, the J gene TRBJ2-2; D gene ambiguous. The length of the CDR3 is 15 residues. Trimming removed 2 bases at V and 0 bases at J, with 7 bases between. Germline lookup yields CDR1 MDHEN and CDR2 SYDVKM. The CDR3 is CASSLPIPNTGELFF. The DNA of the CDR3 is TGTGCCAGCAGTTTACCTATCCCGAACACCGGGGAGCTGTTTTTT. The full variable domain, with the rest looked up from reference TRBV28 and TRBJ2-2, is DVKVTQSSRYLVKRTGEKVFLECVQDMDHENMFWYRQDPGLGLRLIYFSYDVKMKEKGDIPEGYSVSREKKERFSLILESASTNQTSMYLCASSLPIPNTGELFFGEGSRLTVL.

The V and J genes are TRBV4-2 and TRBJ2-7; the match to TRBD2 covers 7 bases. Per the germline V gene, CDR1 is LGHNA and CDR2 is YNFKEQ. This CDR3 has 16 residues. The J segment lost 7 bases and the V segment lost 0 bases, leaving 12 bases of the junction unmatched. Here the CDR3 DNA reads TGTGCCAGCAGCCAAGAGCCAGCGGGGCCCCCGGAAGAGCAGTACTTC. Encoded protein: CASSQEPAGPPEEQYF.

The CDR3 nucleotides are TGTGCCAGCAGCCCGGACACAGGCGGGGCAGGAGATACGCAGTATTTT. This codes for CASSPDTGGAGDTQYF. V usage is TRBV5-6 and J usage is TRBJ2-3; a weak D match, TRBD2 (6 bases). Trimming cost V 4 bases and J 5 bases, with 20 bases left between them. The germline CDR1 and CDR2 sequences are SGHDT and YYEEEE. There are 16 residues in the CDR3.

The chain joins TRBV7-6 to TRBJ1-5; D ambiguous. Per the germline V gene, CDR1 is SGHVS and CDR2 is FNYEAQ. The CDR3 is made up of 13 amino acids. Trimming shortened V by 0 bases and J by 5 bases, and 5 bases separated the two germline ends. The CDR3 DNA follows: TGTGCCAGCAGCTTAGCATCTGATCAGCCCCAGCATTTT. Its translation is CASSLASDQPQHF.

The chain joins TRBV6-5 to TRBJ1-1, with D possibly matching TRBD1 (5 bases). The germline CDR1 and CDR2 sequences are MNHEY and SVGAGI. Trimming took off 2 bases at V and 5 bases at J, with 9 bases between the two ends. This CDR3 is 13 amino acids long. DNA for the CDR3: TGTGCCAGCAGTTACAACGGGGGTACTGAAGCTTTCTTT. Amino acids: CASSYNGGTEAFF.

This clone has only a few counts. The J gene is TRBJ1-3, the V gene TRBV11-2; D not resolved. In germline, CDR1 is SGHAT, CDR2 FQNNGV. The V end was cut by 1 base, the J end by 4 bases, with 8 bases between. This CDR3 is built from 14 residues. CDR3: CASSLVAGGNTIYF. CDR3 nucleotides: TGTGCCAGCAGCTTAGTGGCGGGAGGAAACACCATATATTTT.

CDR3 protein: CASSSKRTSFDTQYF. In DNA form, the CDR3 reads TGTGCCAGCAGCTCCAAGAGGACTAGTTTTGATACGCAGTATTTT. The chain carries TRBV7-8 and TRBJ2-3; 7 bases agree with TRBD2. Germline V gene sequence: CDR1 SGHVS, CDR2 FQNEAQ. Germline trimming cut 4 bases from V and 6 bases from J; bases unmatched to any gene: 10. This CDR3 has 15 amino acids.

This clone was detected only a few times. The V call is TRBV15, the J call TRBJ2-5; 10 positions match TRBD2. The ends lost 6 bases at V and 5 bases at J; junction bases unmatched: 6. This CDR3 region has 14 residues. CDR1 and CDR2 (germline): LNHNV, YYDKDF (reference sequence). In DNA, the CDR3 is TGTGCCACCAGTCCTAGCGGGGGTGTTGAGACCCAGTACTTC. It translates to CATSPSGGVETQYF. Variable domain in full (rest from reference TRBV15 and TRBJ2-5): DAMVIQNPRYQVTQFGKPVTLSCSQTLNHNVMYWYQQKSSQAPKLLFHYYDKDFNNEADTPDNFQSRRPNTSFCFLDIRSPGLGDTAMYLCATSPSGGVETQYFGPGTRLLVL.

The chain uses TRBV9 and TRBJ1-5, with TRBD1 as a possible D gene (6 bases). The CDR3 totals 14 residues. The V gene lost 0 bases and the J gene lost 11 bases, with 15 bases spanning the gap. Germline values: CDR1 SGDLS, CDR2 YYNGEE. This CDR3 reads CASSVDPSSGAQHF. CDR3 DNA: TGTGCCAGCAGCGTAGACCCCAGTTCAGGGGCCCAGCATTTT.

The chain couples TRBV10-3 to TRBJ2-5, with D perhaps TRBD2 (6 bases). The V gene's germline CDR1 is ENHRY and CDR2 SYGVKD. The CDR3 sequence is 16 residues long. Trimming left V 4 bases short and J 4 bases short, with 19 bases between. CDR3 bases: TGTGCCATCAGTGCCGGAGGGCAAAAGCGAGGAGAGACCCAGTACTTC. As protein: CAISAGGQKRGETQYF.

This clone has more than one count but fewer than ten. This chain uses TRBV4-3 with TRBJ2-7; D perhaps matches TRBD2 (6 bases). CDR3 size: 15 residues. Germline V gives CDR1 LGHNA, CDR2 YSLEER. V lost 1 base and J 3 bases, leaving 13 bases between the germline ends. The CDR3 DNA reads as TGCGCCAGCAGCCAAGGGAGGGGCTTATACTACGAGCAGTACTTC. It codes for CASSQGRGLYYEQYF.

The chain uses TRBV4-2 and TRBJ2-5; possible D gene TRBD2, 5 bases. The ends were cut back, 4 bases at V and 5 bases at J, with 14 bases in the middle. Germline CDR1 reads LGHNA; CDR2 reads YNFKEQ. The CDR3 is made up of 14 amino acids. The CDR3 loop reads CASSRTSWEETQYF. The CDR3 DNA sequence: TGTGCCAGCAGCCGGACCAGTTGGGAGGAGACCCAGTACTTC.

The J gene is TRBJ1-4, the V gene TRBV6-5; 7 bases map to TRBD1. V lost 6 bases, J lost 8 bases, and 12 bases stayed unmatched. CDR3 length: 15 residues. In germline, CDR1 is MNHEY, CDR2 SVGAGI. In DNA, the CDR3 is TGTGCCAGCAGGGGATGGACAGGAGGCGGAGAAAAACTGTTTTTT. Residues: CASRGWTGGGEKLFF.

The V and J genes are TRBV30 and TRBJ1-1; a weak D match, TRBD1 (6 bases). The CDR3 loop spans 13 amino acids. Germline CDR1 and CDR2: GTSNPN and SVGIG (reference sequence). The V and J ends lost 3 bases and 6 bases respectively, with 14 bases between them. The CDR3 protein is CAWRSRGLSEAFF. CDR3 coding DNA: TGTGCCTGGAGATCCAGGGGATTATCTGAAGCTTTCTTT.